The present TCR beta chain was sequenced within a study of identical twins. TCRdb reanalysed the 5' RACE reads using MiXCR and keeps one entry per CDR3 protein. This sample has 410,000 or so distinct CDR3 sequences, with about a fifth found just once. This clonotype has just a few counts. The germline CDR1 and CDR2 sequences are SGHTA and FQGNSA. Between the trimmed V and J ends, which lost 0 bases and 2 bases, there was a span of 14 bases. There are 16 residues in the CDR3. The sequencing sample was made of naive T cells sorted from blood. This sequence was found in a man aged 50 to 60 in good health. The chain recombines TRBV7-2 with TRBJ2-7, with D perhaps TRBD2 (7 bases). In DNA form, the CDR3 reads TGTGCCAGCAGCTTAGCGCACGGGGGGCGAACCTACGAGCAGTACTTC. Its translation: CASSLAHGGRTYEQYF.